This T cell receptor (beta chain) was sequenced during a study of identical twins. Study-level findings and limits: Invariant MAIT and iNKT cells could partly confound zero-insertion analyses.

A universal primer site was incorporated via template switching, and the cDNA contained unique molecular identifiers. From the 5' RACE reads, TCRdb called clonotypes with MiXCR, one entry per CDR3 protein. In the table there are nearly 900,000 distinct CDR3 sequences, approximately 13% of which are singletons. Per the germline V gene, CDR1 is DFQATT and CDR2 is SNEGSKA (reference sequence). The CDR3 extends over 13 amino acids. This clonotype was seen more than once but under ten times. What it binds is unknown. Separately, the same data were catalogued under a study of yellow fever vaccine responses in identical twins. That source adds: Twins reportedly mounted vaccine T cell responses that seemed partly convergent, partly personalized.

Sequences were obtained from PBMCs. V and J are TRBV20-1 and TRBJ2-7; 8 nucleotides align to TRBD2. This receptor was identified in a woman aged 18-30 years in good health. DNA of the CDR3: TGCAGCGGTTTACGGGAGGGCTCCTACGAGCAGTACTTC. Translation gives CSGLREGSYEQYF.